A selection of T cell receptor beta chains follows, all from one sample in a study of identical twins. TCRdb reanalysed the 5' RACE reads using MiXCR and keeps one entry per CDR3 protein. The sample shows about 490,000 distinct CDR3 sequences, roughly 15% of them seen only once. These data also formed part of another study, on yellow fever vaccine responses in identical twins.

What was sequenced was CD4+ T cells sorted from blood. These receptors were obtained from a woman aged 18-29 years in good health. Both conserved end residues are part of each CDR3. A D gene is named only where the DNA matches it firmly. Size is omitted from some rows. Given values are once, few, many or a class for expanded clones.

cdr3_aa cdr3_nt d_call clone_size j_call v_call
CARGRFETQYF TGCGCCAGAGGGAGGTTCGAGACCCAGTACTTC NA NA TRBJ2-5 TRBV5-1
CASRQGAGTEAFF TGTGCCAGCAGACAGGGGGCAGGCACTGAAGCTTTCTTT TRBD1 NA TRBJ1-1 TRBV6-1
CASSLPLGAEQYF TGTGCCAGCAGTTTGCCCCTGGGGGCCGAGCAGTACTTC NA NA TRBJ2-7 TRBV28
CASTAFLATSGGEQFF TGTGCCAGCACCGCGTTCTTGGCCACCTCTGGGGGTGAGCAGTTCTTC NA NA TRBJ2-1 TRBV2
CASSSGMGLGFGNEQFF TGTGCCAGCAGCTCCGGGATGGGACTAGGGTTCGGCAATGAGCAGTTCTTC TRBD2 few TRBJ2-1 TRBV7-7
CASRPDRNYGYTF TGTGCCAGCAGACCTGACAGGAACTATGGCTACACCTTC NA few TRBJ1-2 TRBV6-1
CASSRESNQPQHF TGTGCCAGCAGTAGGGAGAGCAATCAGCCCCAGCATTTT NA NA TRBJ1-5 TRBV7-9
CASSSPSGSWVEQYF TGTGCCAGCAGCTCCCCCTCCGGGAGTTGGGTCGAGCAGTACTTC NA few TRBJ2-7 TRBV3-1
CASSPSGQINTIYF TGTGCCAGCAGTCCGTCGGGGCAGATAAACACCATATATTTT NA NA TRBJ1-3 TRBV12-3/TRBV12-4
CSARKAGKSNQPQHF TGCAGTGCAAGAAAAGCAGGGAAAAGCAATCAGCCCCAGCATTTT NA NA TRBJ1-5 TRBV20-1
CASSSFSGSKNTGELFF TGTGCCAGCAGCTCCTTTAGCGGGAGTAAGAACACCGGGGAGCTGTTTTTT TRBD2 few TRBJ2-2 TRBV11-2
CASSDWTGVQGEQFF TGTGCCAGCAGTGACTGGACCGGGGTCCAGGGAGAGCAGTTCTTC NA NA TRBJ2-1 TRBV2
CASSLAGVGPRDGYTF TGTGCCAGCAGCTTAGCGGGAGTTGGTCCCCGGGATGGCTACACCTTC NA few TRBJ1-2 TRBV7-9
CSATLAGGSGELFF TGCAGTGCCACCTTAGCGGGAGGATCCGGGGAGCTGTTTTTT TRBD2 NA TRBJ2-2 TRBV20-1